This TCR beta chain was sequenced for a study of beta chain features in type 1 diabetes. This clone showed up just a few times. The V gene end was trimmed by 6 bases and the J gene end by 2 bases; junction bases not matched to a gene: 8. CDR1 SGHRS and CDR2 YFSETQ come from the germline V gene. The CDR3 spans 15 residues. Reverse transcription of all isolated RNA meant that expressed TCRB transcripts were sequenced. A few million reads, on average, came from each naive, central memory and regulatory T cell sample. Clones were sequenced by immunoSEQ multiplex PCR, and TCRdb holds only the in-frame ones, with some missing. The sample includes roughly 300,000 clones, approximately 15% of them seen just once.

The sequence was collected from a young man in good health. V gene TRBV5-1 combines with J gene TRBJ2-3, with 8 nucleotides matching TRBD2. Sequencing used central memory CD4+ T cells from blood. As DNA, the CDR3 is TGCGCCAGCAAGAAGGGCGGGGGGACCACAGATACGCAGTATTTT. Translation: CASKKGGGTTDTQYF.